The 32 T cell receptor beta chains below all came from one sample that was sequenced in a study of vaccination and CD4 T cells after COVID-19. Documented time point: late sampling 161 to 241 days after vaccination in three convalescent patients. Treatment specified: approximately 10-day PBMC culture with coronavirus spike peptide pools or control peptides (ViraFEST assay). The antigens of these receptors remain unknown. Sequence data for DNA of cultured CD4+ T cells were generated by the Oncomine TCR Beta short-read assay. Using its own MiXCR run on the PCR reads, TCRdb lists one record per CDR3 protein. The sample holds 15,000 to 20,000 distinct CDR3 sequences, approximately 48% seen once. The sequenced sample was CD4+ T cells from blood, cultured in vitro, obtained about 7 months after SARS-CoV-2 vaccination. These receptors originate from a human donor who had recovered from COVID-19.

In this sample, this clonotype turned up a few times. V gene TRBV10-3 combines with J gene TRBJ2-3; unclear D gene. Germline V CDR1 and CDR2: ENHRY, SYGVKD. V was shortened by 5 bases and J by 5 bases, with 14 bases between the two germline ends. The CDR3 loop spans 14 amino acids. For the CDR3, the DNA is TGTGCCATCAGTCGGTCGCGGCCGGGAGATACGCAGTATTTT. It codes for CAISRSRPGDTQYF.

This clonotype was observed a few times. J is TRBJ2-5 and V is TRBV27; 7 bases line up with TRBD1. The CDR3 length is 13 residues. The V and J ends lost 2 bases and 7 bases, in that order; junction bases with no gene match: 4. Germline assignment: CDR1 MNHEY and CDR2 SMNVEV (reference sequence). The CDR3: CASSLTYRGTQYF. CDR3 DNA: TGTGCCAGCAGTTTAACCTACAGGGGGACCCAGTACTTC.

The chain uses TRBV6-5 and TRBJ2-7; TRBD1 agrees at 8 bases. The CDR3 totals 16 residues. V was clipped by 2 bases and J by 2 bases; unmatched bases: 8. Germline V gives CDR1 MNHEY, CDR2 SVGAGI. CDR3 sequence: CASSYRPTGATYEQYF. The CDR3 nucleotides are TGTGCCAGCAGTTACCGACCGACAGGGGCGACCTACGAGCAGTACTTC.

The chain carries TRBV28 and TRBJ1-2; 7 bases are a match to TRBD1. Germline CDR1 MDHEN, CDR2 SYDVKM. Trimming at V came to 5 bases and at J to 7 bases, leaving 7 bases not matched to a gene. CDR3 length: 13 residues. The CDR3 bases are TGTGCCAGCAGTGAGACAGGGATGGGTGGCTACACCTTC. Translating it yields CASSETGMGGYTF.

The sample holds a few counts of this clonotype. The rearrangement uses TRBV20-1 and TRBJ2-3, with D unresolved. The CDR3 consists of 15 residues. Germline CDR1 and CDR2: DFQATT and SNEGSKA (reference sequence). V lost 0 bases, J lost 4 bases, and 14 bases lay in between. CDR3 bases: TGCAGTGCTAGAGATTCAACAGAACTCGCAGATACGCAGTATTTT. Residues: CSARDSTELADTQYF.

This clonotype showed up just a few times. The chain couples TRBV12-3 or TRBV12-4 to TRBJ2-3; 7 positions match TRBD2. The CDR3 extends over 12 amino acids. V lost 6 bases to trimming and J lost 6 bases; unmatched junction nucleotides: 3. CDR3 in amino acids: CASSNSGDTQYF. In DNA form, the CDR3 reads TGTGCCAGCAGCAATAGCGGGGATACGCAGTATTTT.

The V gene is TRBV20-1, the J gene TRBJ1-2, with a tentative D call TRBD1 (6 bases). V lost 1 base, J lost 2 bases, and 14 bases lay in between. Per the germline V gene, CDR1 is DFQATT and CDR2 is SNEGSKA (reference sequence). This CDR3 region has 15 residues. The CDR3 DNA reads TGCAGTGCTAGAGGGTTCGGGGACACGAACTATGGCTACACCTTC. Residues: CSARGFGDTNYGYTF.

The chain is built from TRBV11-3 and TRBJ1-4; D may be TRBD1 (6 bases). CDR1 and CDR2 (germline): SGHNT, YENEEA. Trimming removed 1 base from V and 8 bases from J, with 14 bases in between. The length of the CDR3 is 15 residues. The CDR3, as DNA: TGTGCCAGCAGCTTAGCCGCAGGGGACGGGGAAAAACTGTTTTTT. Translation gives CASSLAAGDGEKLFF.

The V and J genes are TRBV6-1 and TRBJ1-1; unclear D gene. Germline loops: CDR1 MNHNS, CDR2 SASEGT. The CDR3 totals 15 residues. The germline V and J ends were trimmed by 6 bases and 3 bases, with 17 bases remaining between them. CDR3 sequence: CASSPGSAEYTEAFF. CDR3 nucleotides: TGTGCCAGCAGCCCCGGGTCGGCGGAATACACTGAAGCTTTCTTT.

This rearrangement joins TRBV12-3 or TRBV12-4 to TRBJ1-2, with 7 bases fitting TRBD1. Unmatched junction bases numbered 4, after V lost 3 bases and J lost 6 bases. This CDR3 is 13 amino acids long. CDR3 nucleotides: TGTGCCAGCAGTTTTGCAGGGGGTCATGGCTACACCTTC. This codes for CASSFAGGHGYTF.

The rearrangement uses TRBV20-1 and TRBJ1-1, with D unclear. The CDR3 totals 14 residues. Germline CDR1 reads DFQATT; CDR2 reads SNEGSKA (reference sequence). The ends were cut back, 1 base at V and 4 bases at J, with 13 bases in the middle. In DNA form, the CDR3 reads TGCAGTGCTAGAGTAGGCACTCTGGGCACTGAAGCTTTCTTT. It encodes CSARVGTLGTEAFF.

The chain links TRBV6-5 to TRBJ2-3; 8 bases are a match to TRBD2. The CDR3 consists of 16 residues. The germline gives CDR1 MNHEY, CDR2 SVGAGI. V was pared by 3 bases and J by 4 bases, with 9 bases of the junction left unmatched. CDR3 protein: CASSYSPGRVPDTQYF. The CDR3, as DNA: TGTGCCAGCAGTTATTCCCCCGGGAGGGTTCCAGATACGCAGTATTTT.

This clonotype occurred a few times. The chain recombines TRBV7-2 with TRBJ1-2; D might be TRBD1 (5 bases). The CDR3 spans 15 residues. The germline CDR1 and CDR2 sequences are SGHTA and FQGNSA. Trimming shortened V by 5 bases and J by 4 bases, and 17 bases separated the two germline ends. The CDR3, as DNA: TGTGCCAGCAGCCAGGGACTTCCCGACCTCTATGGCTACACCTTC. Translating it yields CASSQGLPDLYGYTF.

This chain uses TRBV20-1 with TRBJ2-5; TRBD1 aligns across 8 bases. Looked up from germline, CDR1 is DFQATT and CDR2 is SNEGSKA (reference sequence). CDR3 length: 14 residues. J lost 5 bases, V lost 0 bases, and 5 bases had no gene match. For the CDR3, the DNA is TGCAGTGCTAGAGACCGGACAGGGTTGGAGACCCAGTACTTC. Translated: CSARDRTGLETQYF.

CDR3 nucleotide sequence: TGCGCCAGCAGCTTGGTGCCCGGGACCCCGGCACAGACCCAGTACTTC. Translating gives CASSLVPGTPAQTQYF. The chain couples TRBV5-1 to TRBJ2-5; D possibly uses TRBD1 or TRBD2 (5 bases each). V dropped 0 bases and J dropped 6 bases, with 18 bases sitting between them. Germline CDR1 SGHRS, CDR2 YFSETQ. The CDR3 runs to 16 residues.

This clonotype was detected a few times. V is TRBV7-6 and J is TRBJ2-5; 9 positions agree with TRBD1. With 4 bases clipped from V and 5 bases from J, the junction kept 11 bases outside the gene matches. The CDR3 is 16 amino acids. Looked up from germline, CDR1 is SGHVS and CDR2 is FNYEAQ. Written as DNA, the CDR3 is TGTGCCAGCAGCTCGCCGGACAGGGGTTTCCCGGAGACCCAGTACTTC. Protein: CASSSPDRGFPETQYF.

The chain has TRBV12-5 and TRBJ2-7; tentatively, D is TRBD2 (6 bases). The CDR3 is 13 residues long. Trimming pared 5 bases from V and 6 bases from J, leaving 14 bases between. Germline lookup yields CDR1 LGHNT and CDR2 FRNRAP. DNA for the CDR3: TGTGCTAGTGGTGTAGCGGCAGAGTCCGAGCAGTACTTC. It specifies CASGVAAESEQYF.

This clonotype appeared a single time. The chain combines TRBV7-2 with TRBJ2-7; either TRBD1 or TRBD2 may supply D (6 bases each). CDR3 size: 14 residues. CDR1 is SGHTA and CDR2 is FQGNSA in the germline V gene. With 1 base removed from V and 5 bases from J, the gap between germline ends came to 12 bases. This CDR3 is CASSLVPGANEQYF. The CDR3 nucleotides are TGTGCCAGCAGCTTAGTACCGGGGGCGAACGAGCAGTACTTC.

The V gene is TRBV7-2, the J gene TRBJ2-7, with 12 positions matching TRBD2. CDR1 and CDR2 from the germline V gene are SGHTA and FQGNSA. The V gene end was trimmed by 4 bases and the J gene end by 6 bases; junction bases not matched to a gene: 4. This CDR3 has 14 amino acids. CDR3 residues: CASSSTSGRFEQYF. Written as DNA, the CDR3 is TGTGCCAGCAGCTCGACTAGCGGGAGATTCGAGCAGTACTTC.

The chain recombines TRBV5-1 with TRBJ1-1, with TRBD1 identical over 9 bases. The CDR3 runs 16 residues. V dropped 2 bases and J dropped 4; count of bases not matched to a gene: 9. The germline gives CDR1 SGHRS, CDR2 YFSETQ. CDR3 bases: TGCGCCAGCAGCTTAAGTACAGGGGGCATGGGCACTGAAGCTTTCTTT. Its translation is CASSLSTGGMGTEAFF.

The chain carries TRBV24-1 and TRBJ2-3, with D maybe TRBD1 (6 bases). Germline V gene data show CDR1 as KGHDR and CDR2 as SFDVKD. The germline V and J ends were trimmed by 0 bases and 0 bases, with 6 bases remaining between them. This CDR3 is 15 amino acids long. The CDR3 reads CATSDLGGSTDTQYF. In DNA form, the CDR3 reads TGTGCCACCAGTGATTTGGGGGGCAGCACAGATACGCAGTATTTT.

This chain connects TRBV24-1 to TRBJ2-6; D gene uncertain. This CDR3 has 20 residues. The germline gives CDR1 KGHDR, CDR2 SFDVKD. Trimming shortened V by 3 bases and J by 2 bases, and 22 bases separated the two germline ends. CDR3 DNA sequence: TGTGCCACCAGTGATCCAAGGGTAGGGCGCCGCGGCACTGGGGCCAACGTCCTGACTTTC. Amino acid sequence: CATSDPRVGRRGTGANVLTF.

CDR3 in DNA: TGTGCCAGCAGTCAGACACGTAACTATGGCTACACCTTC. It is translated as CASSQTRNYGYTF. This rearrangement joins TRBV6-2 or TRBV6-3 to TRBJ1-2; D is unclear. CDR3 length: 13 amino acids. V lost 5 bases and J lost 1, with 8 bases in between. Germline V CDR1 and CDR2: MNHEY, SVGEGT.

This clonotype was seen a few times. The chain is built from TRBV6-1 and TRBJ1-2, with a weak D call TRBD1 (6 bases). Germline V CDR1 and CDR2: MNHNS, SASEGT. The CDR3 spans 13 residues. V lost 6 bases and J 5 bases, leaving 13 bases between the germline ends. In DNA form, the CDR3 reads TGTGCCAGCAGCCAACCCACAGGGTATGGCTACACCTTC. It yields the protein CASSQPTGYGYTF.

The chain is built from TRBV6-1 and TRBJ1-5; a possible D gene is TRBD1 (5 bases). Between the trimmed V and J ends, which lost 1 base and 8 bases, there was a span of 15 bases. This CDR3 contains 15 residues. Germline V gives CDR1 MNHNS, CDR2 SASEGT. Written as DNA, the CDR3 is TGTGCCAGCAGTGAAGGGGGGGACGGGACGGAGCCCCAGCATTTT. It encodes CASSEGGDGTEPQHF.

The J gene is TRBJ2-5, the V gene TRBV20-1, with 13 positions matching TRBD2. V dropped 4 bases and J dropped 1; count of bases not matched to a gene: 6. Germline values: CDR1 DFQATT, CDR2 SNEGSKA (reference sequence). This CDR3 has 16 amino acids. CDR3 sequence reads: CSATTSGRGGQETQYF. CDR3 in DNA: TGCAGTGCTACAACTAGCGGGAGGGGGGGCCAAGAGACCCAGTACTTC.

This clonotype was seen only a few times. This chain links TRBV7-2 with TRBJ2-5; no definite D call. CDR1 SGHTA and CDR2 FQGNSA come from the germline V gene. Trimming pared 4 bases from V and 5 bases from J, leaving 14 bases between. This CDR3 contains 14 residues. Here the CDR3 reads CASSSGPSAETQYF. The CDR3 DNA is TGTGCCAGCAGCTCCGGACCATCGGCGGAGACCCAGTACTTC.

This clonotype was observed a few times. The chain recombines TRBV6-1 with TRBJ2-3; D call uncertain. Trimming removed 5 bases from V and 5 bases from J, with 11 bases in between. The germline V gene has CDR1 MNHNS and CDR2 SASEGT. CDR3 length: 13 amino acids. CDR3 amino acids: CASSQSYKDTQYF. CDR3 DNA sequence: TGTGCCAGCAGTCAAAGCTACAAAGATACGCAGTATTTT.

The chain recombines TRBV20-1 with TRBJ2-1; TRBD2 aligns across 11 bases. The CDR3 extends over 16 amino acids. With V trimmed by 6 bases and J by 5 bases, 12 bases remained unmatched. Germline-derived CDR1 and CDR2 are DFQATT and SNEGSKA (reference sequence). CDR3 sequence (DNA): TGCAGTGCCTCCCCTAACCCGGGACTAGCGGACAATGAGCAGTTCTTC. Protein product: CSASPNPGLADNEQFF.

The chain recombines TRBV21-1 with TRBJ2-5; TRBD1, the table's D call, lacks a check against the DNA. TRBV21-1 is reported as a pseudogene. This CDR3 contains 13 residues. The CDR3 is CASSRDSVTTQYF. CDR3 DNA: TGTGCCAGCAGCCGGGACAGCGTGACTACCCAGTACTTC.

The V and J genes are TRBV7-3 and TRBJ1-5, with D perhaps TRBD1 (5 bases). The CDR3 length is 13 residues. The V gene's germline CDR1 is SGHTA and CDR2 FQGTGA. Trimming left V 3 bases short and J 6 bases short, with 9 bases between. CDR3 sequence (DNA): TGTGCCAGCAGCTTGGGGCTCGGTCAGCCCCAGCATTTT. Its protein is CASSLGLGQPQHF.

The V call is TRBV19, the J call TRBJ2-5; D is perhaps TRBD2 (5 bases). Germline CDR1 and CDR2: LNHDA and SQIVND (reference sequence). This CDR3 spans 13 amino acids. Trimming left V 3 bases short and J 5 bases short, with 10 bases between. CDR3 in DNA: TGTGCCAGTAGTATTTGGATAGCGGAGACCCAGTACTTC. Translating it yields CASSIWIAETQYF.